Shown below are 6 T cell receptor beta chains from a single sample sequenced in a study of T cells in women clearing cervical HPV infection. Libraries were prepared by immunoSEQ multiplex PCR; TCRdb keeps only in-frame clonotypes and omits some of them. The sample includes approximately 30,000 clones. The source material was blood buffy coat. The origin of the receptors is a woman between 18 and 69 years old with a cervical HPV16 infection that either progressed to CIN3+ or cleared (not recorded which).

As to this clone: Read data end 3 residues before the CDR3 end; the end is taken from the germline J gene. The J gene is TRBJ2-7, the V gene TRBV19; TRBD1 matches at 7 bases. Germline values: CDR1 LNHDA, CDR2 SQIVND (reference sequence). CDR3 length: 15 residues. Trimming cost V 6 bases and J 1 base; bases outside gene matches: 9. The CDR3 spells CASRFGTALSYEQYF. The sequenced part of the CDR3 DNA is TGTGCCAGTAGGTTCGGGACAGCGTTATCCTACGAG.

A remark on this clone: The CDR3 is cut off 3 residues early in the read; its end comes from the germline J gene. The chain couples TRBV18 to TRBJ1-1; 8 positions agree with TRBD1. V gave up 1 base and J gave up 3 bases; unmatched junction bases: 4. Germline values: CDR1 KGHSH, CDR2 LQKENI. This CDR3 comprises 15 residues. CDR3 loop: CASSPRTGGYTEAFF. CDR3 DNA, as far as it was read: TGTGCCAGCTCACCACGTACAGGGGGATACACTGAA.

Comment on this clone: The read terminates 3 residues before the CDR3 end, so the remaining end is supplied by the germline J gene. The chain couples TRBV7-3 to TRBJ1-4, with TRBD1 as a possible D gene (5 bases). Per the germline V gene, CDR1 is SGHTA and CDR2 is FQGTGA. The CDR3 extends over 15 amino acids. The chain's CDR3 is CASSPTASGANVLFF. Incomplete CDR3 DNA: TGTGCCAGCAGCCCCACAGCCTCTGGGGCCAACGTA.

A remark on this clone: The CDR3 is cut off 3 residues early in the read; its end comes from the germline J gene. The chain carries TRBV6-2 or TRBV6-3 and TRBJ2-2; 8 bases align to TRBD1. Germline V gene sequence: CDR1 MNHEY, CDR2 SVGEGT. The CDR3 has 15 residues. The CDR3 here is CASSYRTGRNEKLFF. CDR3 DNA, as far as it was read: TGTGCCAGCAGTTACCGGACAGGGAGGAATGAAAAG.

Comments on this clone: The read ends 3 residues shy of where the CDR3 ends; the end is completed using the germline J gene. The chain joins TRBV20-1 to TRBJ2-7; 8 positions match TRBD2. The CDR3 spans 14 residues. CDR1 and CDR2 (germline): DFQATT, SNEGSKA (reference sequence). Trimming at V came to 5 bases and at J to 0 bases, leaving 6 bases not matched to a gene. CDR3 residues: CSAVRGDHSYEQYF. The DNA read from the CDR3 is TGCAGTGCTGTGCGGGGGGACCACTCCTACGAG.

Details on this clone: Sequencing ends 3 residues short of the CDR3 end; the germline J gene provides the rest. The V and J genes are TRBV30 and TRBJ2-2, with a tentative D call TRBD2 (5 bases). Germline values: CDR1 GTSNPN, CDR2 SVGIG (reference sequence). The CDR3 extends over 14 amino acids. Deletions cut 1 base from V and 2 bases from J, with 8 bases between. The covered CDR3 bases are TGTGCCTGGAGTGCCGGACTTAACACCGGGGAG. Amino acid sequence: CAWSAGLNTGE. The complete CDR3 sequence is CAWSAGLNTGELFF.